Listed below are T cell receptor beta chains from one sample, sequenced in a study of blood T cell repertoires in COVID-19. Clones were sequenced by immunoSEQ multiplex PCR, and TCRdb holds only the in-frame ones, with some missing. The sample contains roughly 220,000 clones, 84% of which appear only once. Sequencing was done on a sample of peripheral blood. All receptors come from a woman aged 55-75 years who had recovered from COVID-19. CDR3s include the opening cysteine and the closing phenylalanine or tryptophan. Fields, in order: clone size, D gene, J gene, CDR3 length, V gene, CDR3 protein, CDR3 DNA. The D gene is left open where the match is weak. Size is omitted from some rows. Given values are once, few, many or a class for expanded clones.

once | TRBD2 | TRBJ2-3 | 16 | TRBV9 | CASSVEGGGGTDTQYF | TGTGCCAGCAGCGTAGAGGGCGGGGGGGGCACAGATACGCAGTATTTT
NA | TRBD1 | TRBJ2-7 | 14 | TRBV9 | CASSEGGQGNEQYF | TGTGCCAGCAGCGAAGGGGGACAGGGGAACGAGCAGTACTTC
NA | TRBD2 | TRBJ2-3 | 15 | TRBV7-9 | CASSPMGGLTDTQYF | TGTGCCAGCAGCCCAATGGGGGGGTTAACAGATACGCAGTATTTT
NA | TRBD2 | TRBJ2-5 | 13 | TRBV12-3/TRBV12-4 | CASSFAGGETQYF | TGTGCCAGCAGTTTCGCGGGAGGGGAGACCCAGTACTTC
NA | NA | TRBJ1-1 | 11 | TRBV28 | CASSYDEGPLF | TGTGCCAGCAGCTACGATGAGGGCCCCCTCTTT
NA | TRBD1 | TRBJ2-1 | 15 | TRBV9 | CASSVAGGVGNEQFF | TGTGCCAGCAGCGTAGCAGGGGGCGTGGGCAATGAGCAGTTCTTC
NA | NA | TRBJ1-1 | 15 | TRBV6-5 | CASSYSNRVELEAFF | TGTGCCAGCAGTTACTCTAACAGGGTCGAGCTTGAAGCTTTCTTT
NA | NA | TRBJ1-1 | 15 | TRBV11-2 | CASSLEGREVTEAFF | TGTGCCAGCAGCTTGGAGGGCAGGGAGGTAACTGAAGCTTTCTTT
NA | NA | TRBJ2-3 | 17 | TRBV19 | CASTTGLGGGRTDTQYF | TGTGCCAGTACCACAGGGCTTGGTGGGGGCCGCACAGATACGCAGTATTTT
NA | TRBD2 | TRBJ2-3 | 18 | TRBV3-1/TRBV3-2 | CASNHAGLAGGDLNTQYF | TGTGCCAGCAACCATGCCGGACTAGCGGGGGGGGATCTGAATACGCAGTATTTT
NA | NA | TRBJ1-3 | 17 | TRBV25-1 | CASSEYRQLISGNTIYF | TGTGCCAGCAGTGAATATAGACAGTTGATCTCTGGAAACACCATATATTTT
once | TRBD1 | TRBJ2-3 | 15 | TRBV5-1 | CASSLGTGGADTQYF | TGCGCCAGCAGTTTGGGGACAGGGGGCGCAGATACGCAGTATTTT
NA | NA | TRBJ1-1 | 14 | TRBV7-9 | CASSSSYGSTEAFF | TGTGCCAGCAGCTCCTCATATGGGAGCACTGAAGCTTTCTTT
NA | TRBD1 | TRBJ1-2 | 14 | TRBV6-1 | CASSERQGGYGYTF | TGTGCCAGCAGTGAAAGACAGGGTGGCTATGGCTACACCTTC
NA | NA | TRBJ1-2 | 16 | TRBV18 | CASSPEFRDSNYGYTF | TGTGCCAGCTCACCAGAATTTAGAGACAGTAACTATGGCTACACCTTC
NA | NA | TRBJ2-3 | 15 | TRBV5-1 | CASTPGAGSTDTQYF | TGCGCCAGCACCCCCGGGGCGGGGAGCACAGATACGCAGTATTTT
NA | NA | TRBJ1-3 | 14 | TRBV19 | CASSLRGTGNTIYF | TGTGCCAGTAGCCTCCGGGGAACTGGAAACACCATATATTTT
NA | NA | TRBJ2-1 | 18 | TRBV9 | CASSVGTGGGAFYNEQFF | TGTGCCAGCAGCGTAGGTACTGGTGGGGGGGCTTTCTACAATGAGCAGTTCTTC
few | NA | TRBJ2-5 | 12 | TRBV3-1/TRBV3-2 | CASSHIQETQYF | TGTGCCAGCAGCCACATCCAAGAGACCCAGTACTTC
many | NA | TRBJ1-5 | 14 | TRBV7-9 | CASSPQYQRQPQHF | TGTGCCAGCAGCCCACAATACCAGAGGCAGCCCCAGCATTTT
NA | TRBD1 | TRBJ1-1 | 15 | TRBV9 | CASSQSPGGFTEAFF | TGTGCCAGCAGCCAATCCCCAGGGGGGTTCACTGAAGCTTTCTTT
NA | NA | TRBJ2-5 | 13 | TRBV11-2 | CASSLVRGETQYF | TGTGCCAGCAGCTTAGTTCGGGGAGAGACCCAGTACTTC
NA | NA | TRBJ1-3 | 14 | TRBV5-4 | CASSSGRPGNTIYF | TGTGCCAGCAGCTCAGGGCGCCCTGGAAACACCATATATTTT
NA | TRBD1 | TRBJ2-5 | 13 | TRBV11-1 | CASRDREGETQYF | TGTGCCAGCAGGGACAGGGAAGGGGAGACCCAGTACTTC
NA | NA | TRBJ2-3 | 12 | TRBV6-6 | CASSYQGDTQYF | TGTGCCAGCAGTTACCAGGGAGATACGCAGTATTTT
NA | TRBD2 | TRBJ2-5 | 18 | TRBV4-2 | CASSQGRLAANPEETQYF | TGTGCCAGCAGCCAAGGGAGACTAGCGGCAAACCCAGAAGAGACCCAGTACTTC
NA | NA | TRBJ1-1 | 14 | TRBV27 | CASSNRGGRTEAFF | TGTGCCAGCAGCAATCGGGGAGGAAGGACTGAAGCTTTCTTT
once | NA | TRBJ2-5 | 15 | TRBV5-1 | CASSTDGGVGETQYF | TGCGCCAGCAGTACGGATGGTGGTGTCGGGGAGACCCAGTACTTC
NA | TRBD2 | TRBJ2-1 | 15 | TRBV5-4 | CASSLAGGGNNEQFF | TGTGCCAGCAGCTTGGCCGGGGGGGGTAACAATGAGCAGTTCTTC
NA | TRBD1 | TRBJ1-6 | 15 | TRBV11-1 | CASSLGQGDNSPLHF | TGTGCCAGCAGCTTAGGACAGGGGGATAATTCACCCCTCCACTTT
NA | TRBD1 | TRBJ2-2 | 14 | TRBV19 | CASTRTGPTGELFF | TGTGCCAGTACCCGGACAGGGCCCACCGGGGAGCTGTTTTTT
NA | NA | TRBJ1-2 | 12 | TRBV6-5 | CASSYTGYGYTF | TGTGCCAGCAGTTACACGGGATATGGCTACACCTTC
NA | NA | TRBJ1-2 | 12 | TRBV30 | CAWYDQGTGYTF | TGTGCCTGGTACGATCAGGGGACTGGCTACACCTTC
NA | TRBD2 | TRBJ2-5 | 13 | TRBV7-2 | CASSLGLVETQYF | TGTGCCAGCAGCCTCGGACTAGTTGAGACCCAGTACTTC
NA | NA | TRBJ2-3 | 14 | TRBV7-2 | CASSPRVGLVTQYF | TGTGCCAGCAGCCCCCGGGTTGGTCTGGTTACGCAGTATTTT
many | NA | TRBJ1-5 | 14 | TRBV27 | CASRLRGINQPQHF | TGTGCCAGCAGGCTCAGGGGAATCAATCAGCCCCAGCATTTT
NA | TRBD1 | TRBJ2-3 | 15 | TRBV6-5 | CASRRTGARTDTQYF | TGTGCCAGCAGGCGGACAGGGGCCCGCACAGATACGCAGTATTTT
NA | NA | TRBJ1-6 | 16 | TRBV11-3 | CASSLPGRARNSPLHF | TGTGCCAGCAGCCTCCCTGGGCGGGCCCGAAACTCACCCCTCCACTTT
once | NA | TRBJ1-5 | 12 | TRBV12-3/TRBV12-4 | CASNRRNQPQHF | TGTGCCAGCAATCGTCGGAATCAGCCCCAGCATTTT
NA | TRBD1 | TRBJ2-3 | 14 | TRBV5-1 | CASSHDRGADTQYF | TGCGCCAGCAGCCACGACAGGGGGGCAGATACGCAGTATTTT
NA | TRBD2 | TRBJ2-7 | 14 | TRBV7-8 | CASSTLAGFHEQYF | TGTGCCAGCAGCACACTAGCGGGGTTCCACGAGCAGTACTTC
NA | NA | TRBJ2-2 | 12 | TRBV6-5 | CASGRNTGELFF | TGTGCCAGCGGCAGAAACACCGGGGAGCTGTTTTTT
NA | TRBD1 | TRBJ1-1 | 14 | TRBV3-1/TRBV3-2 | CASSQRDRNTEAFF | TGTGCCAGCAGCCAACGGGACAGGAACACTGAAGCTTTCTTT
NA | NA | TRBJ1-6 | 15 | TRBV21-1 | CASPQGHSYNSPLHF | TGTGCCAGCCCACAGGGACACTCCTATAATTCACCCCTCCACTTT